One sample yielded the 14 T cell receptor beta chains listed below, sequenced in a study of T cell responses to AZD1222 COVID-19 vaccine. Generated by immunoSEQ multiplex PCR, the TCRdb table keeps only in-frame clones and is missing some. Seen here are 130,000 to 150,000 clones, 75% to 90% observed once, and the top ten hold roughly 1.7%. The material was peripheral blood, obtained on day 0 of AZD1222 vaccination. The receptors were sampled from an adult in good health.

The V call is TRBV5-1, the J call TRBJ1-1; the D gene is possibly TRBD1 (6 bases). The CDR3 length is 13 residues. V lost 4 bases to trimming and J lost 4 bases, with 11 bases between them. Per the germline V gene, CDR1 is SGHRS and CDR2 is YFSETQ. CDR3 DNA sequence: TGCGCCAGCAGCAGAACAGGGTCCACTGAAGCTTTCTTT. Translating gives CASSRTGSTEAFF. Looking up the rest from reference TRBV5-1 and TRBJ1-1 gives the full variable domain: KAGVTQTPRYLIKTRGQQVTLSCSPISGHRSVSWYQQTPGQGLQFLFEYFSETQRNKGNFPGRFSGRQFSNSRSEMNVSTLELGDSALYLCASSRTGSTEAFFGQGTRLTVV.

The chain carries TRBV7-9 and TRBJ1-1; D is ambiguous. The V end lost 2 bases, the J end lost 0 bases, and 4 bases lay between the germline ends. This CDR3 has 13 residues. Germline CDR1 SEHNR, CDR2 FQNEAQ (reference sequence). In DNA, the CDR3 is TGTGCCAGCAGCTTACCCATGAACACTGAAGCTTTCTTT. It codes for CASSLPMNTEAFF.

This clone is a singleton in its sample. The chain carries TRBV30 and TRBJ1-6; 7 nucleotides align to TRBD1. Germline loops: CDR1 GTSNPN, CDR2 SVGIG (reference sequence). The CDR3 has 16 amino acids. Trimming took 7 bases from V and 0 from J; bases not matched to a gene: 9. The CDR3 DNA is TGTGCCTTAACAGGGGCGGCCGGCTCCTATAATTCACCCCTCCACTTT. This sequence encodes CALTGAAGSYNSPLHF. Looking up the rest from reference TRBV30 and TRBJ1-6 gives the full variable domain: SQTIHQWPATLVQPVGSPLSLECTVEGTSNPNLYWYRQAAGRGLQLLFYSVGIGQISSEVPQNLSASRPQDRQFILSSKKLLLSDSGFYLCALTGAAGSYNSPLHFGNGTRLTVT.

The chain employs TRBV25-1 and TRBJ2-5, with D perhaps assigned TRBD1 or TRBD2 (6 bases each). CDR1 and CDR2 from the germline V gene are MGHDK and SYGVNS. The CDR3 sequence is 12 residues long. Trimming took off 9 bases at V and 5 bases at J, with 13 bases between the two ends. CDR3 residues: CASSQGRETQYF. CDR3 bases: TGTGCCAGTTCTCAGGGGAGGGAGACCCAGTACTTC.

The chain combines TRBV6-6 with TRBJ1-1; the D is unclear. The V end lost 7 bases, the J end lost 5 bases, and 14 bases lay between the germline ends. This CDR3 is 13 amino acids long. CDR1 is MNHNY, CDR2 SVGAGI, per germline (reference sequence). CDR3 bases: TGTGCCAGCATCCCCCCGGGGAGGACTGAAGCTTTCTTT. This gives the protein CASIPPGRTEAFF.

The chain employs TRBV19 and TRBJ2-7; no clear D. CDR3 length: 14 amino acids. V was trimmed by 8 bases and J by 2 bases, leaving 16 bases between them. Germline V gives CDR1 LNHDA, CDR2 SQIVND (reference sequence). CDR3 coding DNA: TGTGCCAGTGCCACGGCCTCCGGCCCCTACGAGCAGTACTTC. Its protein product is CASATASGPYEQYF.

The V and J genes are TRBV18 and TRBJ1-2; D is uncertain. The V end lost 0 bases, the J end lost 2 bases, and 10 bases lay between the germline ends. The CDR3 is 15 amino acids. Per germline, CDR1 KGHSH and CDR2 LQKENI. CDR3 DNA sequence: TGTGCCAGCTCACCACCCCCCCCGGAGAACTATGGCTACACCTTC. Protein: CASSPPPPENYGYTF. Based on the CDR3 plus reference TRBV18 and TRBJ1-2, the full variable domain is NAGVMQNPRHLVRRRGQEARLRCSPMKGHSHVYWYRQLPEEGLKFMVYLQKENIIDESGMPKERFSAEFPKEGPSILRIQQVVRGDSAAYFCASSPPPPENYGYTFGSGTRLTVV.

This clone was seen only once. Germline is not matched at one junction end, which may reflect a read error. The CDR3 reads CASSYSFPAANEKLFF. The CDR3 DNA follows: TGTGCCAGTAGTTACAGTTTTCCGGCGGCTAATGAAAAACTGTTTTTT. This chain links TRBV6-5 with TRBJ1-4, with unresolved D. The CDR3 totals 16 residues. Germline CDR1 MNHEY, CDR2 SVGAGI.

This clone was counted a single time. The chain is built from TRBV5-1 and TRBJ2-5, with D possibly TRBD2 on 6 matching bases. The CDR3 extends over 16 amino acids. Germline CDR1 is SGHRS and CDR2 is YFSETQ. V dropped 4 bases and J dropped 5 bases, with 21 bases sitting between them. CDR3 nucleotide sequence: TGCGCCAGCAGCCCTTTCGCAGGGAGGTTTGGCGAGACCCAGTACTTC. It yields the protein CASSPFAGRFGETQYF.

This clone has just one count. This chain joins TRBV2 and TRBJ1-6; D is unclear. CDR1 is SNHLY and CDR2 is FYNNEI in the germline V gene. V lost 1 base to trimming and J lost 7 bases, with 8 bases between them. This CDR3 is 14 amino acids long. The CDR3 loop reads CASSEDKGNSPLHF. The CDR3 nucleotides read TGTGCCAGCAGTGAAGACAAAGGGAATTCACCCCTCCACTTT.

V usage is TRBV3-1 (or the pseudogene TRBV3-2) and J usage is TRBJ1-2; D possibly corresponds to TRBD1 (5 bases). This CDR3 is built from 14 residues. Germline values: CDR1 LGHDT, CDR2 YNNKEL (reference sequence). Trimming took 1 base from V and 7 from J, leaving 13 bases between them. Here the CDR3 reads CASSQGARVVGYTF. The CDR3 nucleotides read TGTGCCAGCAGCCAAGGAGCCAGGGTGGTTGGCTACACCTTC.

The gene calls are TRBV14 and TRBJ1-1; D unclear. The V and J ends lost 2 bases and 0 bases respectively, with 4 bases between them. The CDR3 length is 13 residues. The germline V gene has CDR1 SGHDN and CDR2 FVKESK. The CDR3 reads CASSQSVNTEAFF. Here the CDR3 DNA reads TGTGCCAGCAGCCAATCTGTGAACACTGAAGCTTTCTTT.

The J gene is TRBJ2-1, the V gene TRBV5-6; D ambiguous. This CDR3 is 16 amino acids long. The germline gives CDR1 SGHDT, CDR2 YYEEEE. Trimming left V 0 bases short and J 2 bases short, with 12 bases between. The CDR3 sequence is CASSLEWHRTYNEQFF. The CDR3 bases are TGTGCCAGCAGCTTGGAATGGCACCGGACCTACAATGAGCAGTTCTTC.

The V and J genes are TRBV7-2 and TRBJ1-2; 7 nucleotides agree with TRBD1. The CDR3 consists of 14 residues. V lost 4 bases to trimming and J lost 7 bases; unmatched junction nucleotides: 9. The V gene's germline CDR1 is SGHTA and CDR2 FQGNSA. CDR3 sequence: CASSSRQGISGYTF. In DNA, the CDR3 is TGTGCCAGCAGCTCTCGACAGGGAATTAGTGGCTACACCTTC.